Listed here are 26 T cell receptor beta chains from one sample, sequenced in a study of T cells of healthy individuals (dated by TCRdb to 2016 to 2019). The library relied on 5' RACE. TCRdb shows the sequencer as Illumina MiSeq. In TCRdb, the public reads were trimmed at Q25 with fastp and aligned with MiXCR, with productive beta chains retained. Rows with one shared CDR3 protein collapse into an entry with the most common genes and DNA. This sample gives over 95,000 distinct CDR3 sequences in total; approximately 18% of them show up just once. Over 5% of the sample comes from the top ten. These TCRs come from a human donor in good health.

The chain carries TRBV7-7 and TRBJ2-7, with D unclear. The germline V and J ends were trimmed by 5 bases and 0 bases, with 14 bases remaining between them. Germline CDR1 and CDR2: SSHAT and FNYEAQ (reference sequence). CDR3 length equals 15 residues. This CDR3 reads CASSPTPTSSYEQYF. In DNA form, the CDR3 reads TGTGCCAGCAGCCCTACGCCCACGAGCTCCTACGAGCAGTACTTC.

This chain joins TRBV20-1 and TRBJ2-3, with D perhaps matching TRBD1 (5 bases). The CDR3 has 12 amino acids. CDR1 is DFQATT and CDR2 is SNEGSKA in the germline V gene (reference sequence). The V end was cut by 5 bases, the J end by 5 bases, with 11 bases between. The CDR3 sequence: CSAPLRGDTQYF. Written as DNA, the CDR3 is TGCAGTGCTCCCTTAAGGGGAGATACGCAGTATTTT.

CDR3 sequence (DNA): TGTGCCAGCAGCTCGGGACGGAAGAATTCACCCCTCCACTTT. It yields the protein CASSSGRKNSPLHF. The chain carries TRBV5-6 and TRBJ1-6; TRBD1 might be the D (5 bases). V lost 3 bases and J 7 bases, leaving 11 bases between the germline ends. Germline-derived CDR1 and CDR2 are SGHDT and YYEEEE. The length of the CDR3 is 14 residues.

A word on this clonotype: This may be a read error, as it is one base from a much larger clone. This chain connects TRBV3-1 to TRBJ2-1; 9 positions match TRBD2. CDR1 is LGHDT and CDR2 is YNNKEL in the germline V gene (reference sequence). V shed 0 bases and J 5 bases; nucleotides not matched to a gene: 11. The CDR3 has 18 amino acids. The CDR3 loop reads CASSQETLAGRTNNEQFF. CDR3 bases: TGTGCCAGCAGCCAAGAGACCCTAGCGGGGAGAACCAACAATGAGCAGTTCTTC.

The V and J genes are TRBV7-2 and TRBJ2-3, with D unresolved. The CDR3 length is 11 residues. Per the germline V gene, CDR1 is SGHTA and CDR2 is FQGNSA. V was clipped by 5 bases and J by 12 bases, with 12 bases between them. This CDR3 is CASSTPTAQYF. CDR3 nucleotide sequence: TGTGCCAGCAGCACCCCGACGGCCCAGTATTTT.

This clonotype was seen a few times. V gene TRBV28 combines with J gene TRBJ1-1; 8 nucleotides agree with TRBD1. V trimming: 7 bases; J trimming: 1 base; junction bases outside the gene matches: 5. Per the germline V gene, CDR1 is MDHEN and CDR2 is SYDVKM. This CDR3 spans 14 amino acids. In DNA form, the CDR3 reads TGTGCCAGCACCTGGGGACAGGCGAACACTGAAGCTTTCTTT. Its protein product is CASTWGQANTEAFF.

This clonotype was seen many times. The genes are TRBV4-2 and TRBJ2-3; 10 bases map to TRBD2. The CDR3 spans 18 residues. Germline V gene data show CDR1 as LGHNA and CDR2 as YNFKEQ. The ends lost 0 bases at V and 3 bases at J; junction bases unmatched: 9. In nucleotides, the CDR3 is TGTGCCAGCAGCCAAGAGCAAATCCTAGCGGGGGTTACAGATACGCAGTATTTT. Amino acids: CASSQEQILAGVTDTQYF.

This clonotype was seen a few times. This chain joins TRBV7-2 and TRBJ2-1; 9 bases match TRBD2. This CDR3 is 14 amino acids long. CDR1 SGHTA and CDR2 FQGNSA come from the germline V gene. Unmatched junction bases numbered 3, after V lost 7 bases and J lost 2 bases. The CDR3 region is CASTPSGAYNEQFF. The CDR3 bases are TGTGCCAGCACTCCTAGCGGGGCCTACAATGAGCAGTTCTTC.

In its sample, this clonotype was seen a few times. CDR3 in DNA: TGCAGTGCTAAGCCAGCGGGAGAGACCCAGTACTTC. This encodes CSAKPAGETQYF. The chain employs TRBV20-1 and TRBJ2-5; weak D call: TRBD2 (6 bases). V lost 4 bases, J lost 4 bases, and 10 bases lay in between. CDR1 and CDR2 from the germline V gene are DFQATT and SNEGSKA (reference sequence). CDR3 length: 12 amino acids.

This clonotype came up a few times. The chain combines TRBV28 with TRBJ2-7, with D possibly called TRBD1 or TRBD2 (5 bases each). The V gene's germline CDR1 is MDHEN and CDR2 SYDVKM. V was pared by 10 bases and J by 6 bases, with 13 bases between. The CDR3 runs 11 residues. As DNA, the CDR3 is TGTGCCATCCTCCGGGGCGGCGAGCAGTACTTC. Translated, it gives CAILRGGEQYF.

Comment on this clonotype: This may stem from a read error, because a much larger clone lies one nucleotide away. The V gene is TRBV11-2, the J gene TRBJ2-2; D might be TRBD2 (6 bases). Trimming removed 6 bases from V and 5 bases from J, with 19 bases in between. Germline values: CDR1 SGHAT, CDR2 FQNNGV. The CDR3 covers 16 residues. CDR3 sequence reads: CASRNPPGLPTGELFF. CDR3 nucleotide sequence: TGTGCCAGCAGAAATCCACCGGGACTTCCGACCGGGGAGCTGTTTTTT.

V and J are TRBV15 and TRBJ2-1, with 7 bases that match TRBD2. J was trimmed by 12 bases and V by 0 bases; bases with no gene match: 5. There are 13 residues in the CDR3. CDR1 and CDR2 from the germline V gene are LNHNV and YYDKDF (reference sequence). Here the CDR3 DNA reads TGTGCCACCAGCAGAGATCTAGCGGATCGGCAGTTCTTC. Its translation is CATSRDLADRQFF.

This sequence joins TRBV2 and TRBJ1-5; 9 bases line up with TRBD1. V shed 4 bases, J shed 6 bases, and the junction held 7 bases outside the gene matches. The CDR3 covers 15 residues. Per germline, CDR1 SNHLY and CDR2 FYNNEI. CDR3 loop: CASSGLDRGIQPQHF. The DNA of the CDR3 is TGTGCCAGCAGTGGGCTTGACAGGGGGATTCAGCCCCAGCATTTT.

This clonotype has a count of ten or more. The chain links TRBV6-6 to TRBJ2-2; D possibly corresponds to TRBD1 (5 bases). The V end lost 8 bases, the J end lost 6 bases, and 13 bases lay between the germline ends. The CDR3 length is 13 residues. Germline CDR1 reads MNHNY; CDR2 reads SVGAGI (reference sequence). The CDR3 here is CASHERGSGELFF. The CDR3 DNA is TGTGCCAGCCATGAAAGGGGATCCGGGGAGCTGTTTTTT.

Ten or more counts support this clonotype. The chain uses TRBV12-3 or TRBV12-4 and TRBJ1-1; no clear D gene. V lost 1 base, J lost 1 base, and 4 bases lay in between. The CDR3 runs to 13 residues. The CDR3 loop reads CASSLVENTEAFF. In DNA form, the CDR3 reads TGTGCCAGCAGTTTAGTTGAGAACACTGAAGCTTTCTTT.

This clonotype was seen only a few times. The CDR3 is CASSGTDNSPLHF. DNA for the CDR3: TGTGCCAGCAGCGGGACAGACAATTCACCCCTCCACTTT. V usage is TRBV6-4 and J usage is TRBJ1-6, with 7 bases identical to TRBD1. Unmatched junction bases numbered 3, after V lost 6 bases and J lost 7 bases. CDR1 and CDR2 from the germline V gene are MRHNA and SNTAGT. CDR3 length equals 13 residues.

The chain uses TRBV18 and TRBJ1-2; TRBD1 is a possible D gene (5 bases). V shed 3 bases and J shed 6 bases, with 14 bases lying between them. Looked up from germline, CDR1 is KGHSH and CDR2 is LQKENI. This CDR3 has 14 residues. The CDR3 nucleotides are TGTGCCAGCTCACCCAATCAGGGAGGTGATGGCTACACCTTC. Amino acids: CASSPNQGGDGYTF.

At least ten counts were recorded for this clonotype. CDR3 sequence: CASSIAGGPPFRIQYF. In DNA, the CDR3 is TGTGCCAGCAGTATTGCGGGGGGGCCCCCCTTCCGCATTCAGTACTTC. The chain combines TRBV12-3 or TRBV12-4 with TRBJ2-4; 9 positions match TRBD2. The CDR3 has 16 amino acids. Losses at the gene ends were 5 bases for V and 9 bases for J; bases not matched to a gene: 14.

This clonotype appeared a few times. The chain links TRBV6-2 or TRBV6-3 to TRBJ2-2, with TRBD1 matching over 9 bases. Germline V gene data show CDR1 as MNHEY and CDR2 as SVGEGT. V trimming: 5 bases; J trimming: 0 bases; junction bases outside the gene matches: 1. The length of the CDR3 is 15 residues. The DNA of the CDR3 is TGTGCCAGCAGTCGGACAGGGGCGAACACCGGGGAGCTGTTTTTT. This sequence encodes CASSRTGANTGELFF.

The table lists this clonotype with many counts. Here the CDR3 omits its conserved ending phenylalanine or tryptophan, so a read error is the likely source. CDR3 residues: CASRDIMNTEAFL. CDR3 in DNA: TGCGCCAGCCGGGACATCATGAACACTGAAGCTTTCCTT. V gene TRBV5-1 combines with J gene TRBJ1-1; weak D call: TRBD1 (6 bases). The V end was cut by 7 bases, the J end by 0 bases, with 10 bases between. There are 13 residues in the CDR3. Germline V gene lookup returns CDR1 SGHRS and CDR2 YFSETQ.

This clonotype was seen ten or more times. The V call is TRBV20-1, the J call TRBJ2-1; TRBD2 matches at 9 bases. Germline V gene sequence: CDR1 DFQATT, CDR2 SNEGSKA (reference sequence). Unmatched junction bases numbered 7, after V lost 0 bases and J lost 4 bases. The CDR3 has 16 residues. This CDR3 is CSARDRLAGLYNEQFF. The DNA of the CDR3 is TGCAGTGCTAGAGATCGTCTAGCGGGGCTATACAATGAGCAGTTCTTC.

This clonotype was seen ten or more times. This sequence joins TRBV20-1 and TRBJ1-5; 7 nucleotides line up with TRBD1. V shed 5 bases and J 5 bases; nucleotides not matched to a gene: 9. CDR3 size: 14 residues. Germline V gives CDR1 DFQATT, CDR2 SNEGSKA (reference sequence). In DNA, the CDR3 is TGCAGTGCTCCCAGCAACAGGGGAGATCAGCCCCAGCATTTT. It yields the protein CSAPSNRGDQPQHF.

The sample holds many counts of this clonotype. The chain combines TRBV7-2 with TRBJ2-5; 11 bases are a match to TRBD2. The CDR3 spans 16 residues. V gave up 5 bases and J gave up 5 bases; unmatched junction bases: 10. The germline gives CDR1 SGHTA, CDR2 FQGNSA. The CDR3 coding sequence is TGTGCCAGCAGCCGTCGACTAGCGGGACTAGGGGAGACCCAGTACTTC. It codes for CASSRRLAGLGETQYF. The variable domain in full, with the rest retrieved from reference TRBV7-2 and TRBJ2-5, is GAGVSQSPSNKVTEKGKDVELRCDPISGHTALYWYRQSLGQGLEFLIYFQGNSAPDKSGLPSDRFSAERTGGSVSTLTIQRTQQEDSAVYLCASSRRLAGLGETQYFGPGTRLLVL.

This clonotype was detected a few times. CDR3: CAISERDAGTGELFF. The CDR3 DNA reads as TGTGCCATCAGTGAGAGGGACGCGGGCACCGGGGAGCTGTTTTTT. The chain uses TRBV10-3 and TRBJ2-2; D is tentatively TRBD1 or TRBD2 (5 bases each). CDR1 ENHRY and CDR2 SYGVKD come from the germline V gene. The CDR3 sequence is 15 residues long. V shed 2 bases and J shed 4 bases, with 11 bases lying between them.

The J gene is TRBJ1-5, the V gene TRBV5-5, with 8 nucleotides matching TRBD1. Germline assignment: CDR1 SGHKS and CDR2 YYEKEE (reference sequence). The V segment lost 4 bases and the J segment 5 bases; nucleotides outside the gene matches: 5. The length of the CDR3 is 14 residues. The CDR3 DNA reads as TGTGCCAGCAGCCTGGGACAGGTTTATCAGCCCCAGCATTTT. It specifies CASSLGQVYQPQHF.

This rearrangement joins TRBV7-7 to TRBJ2-1; D is unresolved. Trimming took 5 bases from V and 7 from J, leaving 15 bases between them. Germline lookup yields CDR1 SSHAT and CDR2 FNYEAQ (reference sequence). The CDR3 extends over 14 amino acids. The CDR3 here is CASSPLTASNEQFF. The CDR3 DNA reads as TGTGCCAGCAGCCCTCTGACGGCATCGAATGAGCAGTTCTTC.